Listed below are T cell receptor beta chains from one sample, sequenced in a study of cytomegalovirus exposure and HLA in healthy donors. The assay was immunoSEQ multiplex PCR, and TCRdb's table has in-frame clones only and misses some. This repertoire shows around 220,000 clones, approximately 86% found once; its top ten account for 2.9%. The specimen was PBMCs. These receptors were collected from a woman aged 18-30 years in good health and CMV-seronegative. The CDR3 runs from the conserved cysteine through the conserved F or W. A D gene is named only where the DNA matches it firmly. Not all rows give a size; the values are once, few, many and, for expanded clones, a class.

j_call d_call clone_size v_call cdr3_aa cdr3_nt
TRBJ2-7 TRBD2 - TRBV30 CAWSDSGRSEQYF TGTGCCTGGAGTGACAGCGGGAGGTCCGAGCAGTACTTC
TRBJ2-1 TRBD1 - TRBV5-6 CASSLVDRALYNEQFF TGTGCCAGCAGCTTGGTAGACAGGGCCCTCTACAATGAGCAGTTCTTC
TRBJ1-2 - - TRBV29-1 CSVVAAGFWGYTF TGCAGCGTTGTGGCCGCAGGGTTTTGGGGCTACACCTTC
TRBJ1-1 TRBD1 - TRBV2 CASSEGTGGNTEAFF TGTGCCAGCAGTGAAGGGACAGGGGGGAACACTGAAGCTTTCTTT
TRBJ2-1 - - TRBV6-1 CASSEAPPGEEYNEQFF TGTGCCAGCAGTGAAGCCCCCCCGGGGGAAGAGTACAATGAGCAGTTCTTC
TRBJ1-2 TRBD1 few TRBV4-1 CASSQEQGAGYGYTF TGCGCCAGCAGCCAAGAGCAGGGGGCCGGCTATGGCTACACCTTC
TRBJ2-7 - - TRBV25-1 CASSEYRSEQYF TGTGCCAGCAGTGAATATAGGAGCGAGCAGTACTTC
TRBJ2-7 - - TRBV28 CATSSPLAIFYEQYF TGTGCCACTTCCTCCCCCCTAGCGATTTTCTACGAGCAGTACTTC
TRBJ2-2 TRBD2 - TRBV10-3 CAISEEPGLADTGELFF TGTGCCATCAGTGAGGAACCGGGACTAGCGGACACCGGGGAGCTGTTTTTT
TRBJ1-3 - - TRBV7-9 CATEGNGNTIYF TGTGCCACCGAGGGAAATGGAAACACCATATATTTT
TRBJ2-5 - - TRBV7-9 CASSLAGLGETQYF TGTGCCAGCAGCTTAGCCGGACTCGGGGAGACCCAGTACTTC
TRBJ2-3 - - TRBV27 CASSSTLRGLVGTDTQYF TGTGCCAGCAGTTCCACCCTCAGAGGCCTGGTGGGCACAGATACGCAGTATTTT
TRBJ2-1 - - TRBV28 CASSWPTRGQFF TGTGCCAGCAGTTGGCCGACTAGGGGGCAGTTCTTC
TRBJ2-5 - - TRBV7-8 CASSPARRGVRETQYF TGTGCCAGCAGCCCCGCGAGGAGGGGAGTGAGAGAGACCCAGTACTTC
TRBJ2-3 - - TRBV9 CASSVALGWGEDTQYF TGTGCCAGCAGCGTAGCGTTGGGTTGGGGGGAAGATACGCAGTATTTT
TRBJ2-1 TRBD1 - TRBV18 CASSPPTGTHNEQFF TGTGCCAGCTCGCCCCCGACAGGGACCCACAATGAGCAGTTCTTC
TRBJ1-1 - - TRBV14 CASSRGAEAFF TGTGCCAGCAGCCGGGGGGCTGAAGCTTTCTTT
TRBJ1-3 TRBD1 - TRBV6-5 CASSYWTGTGNTIYF TGTGCCAGCAGTTACTGGACAGGGACTGGAAACACCATATATTTT
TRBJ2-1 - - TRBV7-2 CASSPDGRAGDEQFF TGTGCCAGCAGCCCAGATGGCAGGGCTGGGGATGAGCAGTTCTTC
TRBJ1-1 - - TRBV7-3 CASSLNVRDEAFF TGTGCCAGCAGCTTAAATGTCAGGGATGAAGCTTTCTTT
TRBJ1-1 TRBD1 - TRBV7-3 CASSLTGATEAFF TGTGCCAGCAGCTTGACAGGGGCCACTGAAGCTTTCTTT
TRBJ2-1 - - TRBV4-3 CASSQGEEGPYNEQFF TGCGCCAGCAGCCAAGGGGAGGAGGGGCCCTACAATGAGCAGTTCTTC